These 8 T cell receptor beta chains share one sample of origin, sequenced in a study of T cell clonality in common variable immunodeficiency. The method was immunoSEQ multiplex PCR; TCRdb's version includes in-frame clones alone and lacks a portion of them. The sample has some 52,000 clones, none seen only once. The sample was peripheral blood mononuclear cells. The receptors here all came from a person aged 18 to 75 in good health.

Of note for this clone: The read terminates 3 residues before the CDR3 end, so the remaining end is supplied by the germline J gene. V usage is TRBV18 and J usage is TRBJ2-2, with 8 bases that match TRBD1. From germline, CDR1 is KGHSH and CDR2 LQKENI. The J segment lost 1 base and the V segment lost 6 bases, leaving 4 bases of the junction unmatched. The length of the CDR3 is 15 residues. The CDR3 is CASSRTGLNTGELFF. The DNA read from the CDR3 is TGTGCCAGCTCTCGGACAGGGCTGAACACCGGGGAG.

The sample holds many counts of this clone. The CDR3 goes on 3 residues after the read ends, and that part is filled in from the germline J gene. The rearrangement links TRBV7-9 to TRBJ1-4; D unclear. CDR1 is SEHNR and CDR2 is FQNEAQ in the germline V gene (reference sequence). The CDR3 sequence is 15 residues long. Trimming cost V 1 base and J 4 bases, with 10 bases left between them. CDR3 DNA (partial): TGTGCCAGCAGCTTAGGCGCGGCGTTTAATGAAAAA. The encoded protein is CASSLGAAFNEK. The CDR3 as a whole reads CASSLGAAFNEKLFF.

For this clone: From the germline J gene comes the end of the CDR3, since the read stops 3 residues before it. The chain has TRBV18 and TRBJ2-7; TRBD1 is a possible D gene (7 bases). The CDR3 runs to 13 residues. Germline CDR1 reads KGHSH; CDR2 reads LQKENI. V shed 4 bases and J shed 6 bases, with 13 bases lying between them. CDR3 in amino acids: CASSQGTAGEQYF. CDR3 DNA, as far as it was read: TGTGCCAGCTCACAGGGGACAGCGGGCGAG.

Many counts were recorded for this clone. The CDR3 end falls 3 residues outside the read, so it is completed with the germline J gene. The rearrangement joins TRBV20-1 to TRBJ2-5; 9 bases are shared with TRBD1. Germline CDR1 is DFQATT and CDR2 is SNEGSKA (reference sequence). J was trimmed by 5 bases and V by 4 bases; bases with no gene match: 11. This CDR3 is 15 amino acids long. The CDR3 DNA, read in part, is TGCAGTGCTAAGGTGCCGGACAGGGGCTCCGAGACC. This gives the protein CSAKVPDRGSET. The whole CDR3 is CSAKVPDRGSETQYF.

This clone was detected many times. The read gets to within 3 residues of the CDR3 end, and the germline J gene fills in the rest. V usage is TRBV6-2 or TRBV6-3 and J usage is TRBJ2-2, with D uncertain. Trimming left V 4 bases short and J 5 bases short, with 2 bases between. This CDR3 comprises 11 residues. CDR1 is MNHEY and CDR2 is SVGEGT in the germline V gene. The CDR3 bases that were read are TGTGCCAGCAGTTCTACCGGGGAG. Translated: CASSSTGE. The full-length CDR3 reads as CASSSTGELFF.

This clone was detected many times. From the germline J gene comes the end of the CDR3, since the read stops 3 residues before it. The chain combines TRBV9 with TRBJ2-1; 7 bases fit TRBD2. The CDR3 loop spans 17 amino acids. Germline assignment: CDR1 SGDLS and CDR2 YYNGEE. With 2 bases clipped from V and 4 bases from J, the junction kept 12 bases outside the gene matches. CDR3 DNA, as far as it was read: TGTGCCAGCAGCGTCTCTAGCGGACCAAAACTATACAATGAG. Protein: CASSVSSGPKLYNE. The whole CDR3 sequence reads CASSVSSGPKLYNEQFF.

This clone was seen many times. The read terminates 3 residues ahead of where the CDR3 ends, so the germline J gene completes it. The rearrangement uses TRBV11-3 and TRBJ1-1; D possibly corresponds to TRBD1 (5 bases). V lost 3 bases to trimming and J lost 5 bases, with 13 bases between them. The CDR3 extends over 14 amino acids. Per the germline V gene, CDR1 is SGHNT and CDR2 is YENEEA. CDR3 residues: CASSFRGGETEAFF. The sequenced CDR3 bases are TGTGCCAGCAGCTTTAGGGGCGGGGAGACTGAA.

This clone occurred a few times. The read ends 3 residues before the CDR3 terminus; that terminus is restored from the germline J gene. The chain couples TRBV19 to TRBJ1-1, with D maybe TRBD1 (6 bases). The V end lost 6 bases, the J end lost 3 bases, and 17 bases lay between the germline ends. Germline V lookup: CDR1 LNHDA, CDR2 SQIVND (reference sequence). The CDR3 extends over 15 amino acids. CDR3 DNA, as far as it was read: TGTGCCAGTAGACTCTCAGGGGTAACGGACACTGAA. Amino acids: CASRLSGVTDTE. The whole CDR3 protein reads CASRLSGVTDTEAFF.